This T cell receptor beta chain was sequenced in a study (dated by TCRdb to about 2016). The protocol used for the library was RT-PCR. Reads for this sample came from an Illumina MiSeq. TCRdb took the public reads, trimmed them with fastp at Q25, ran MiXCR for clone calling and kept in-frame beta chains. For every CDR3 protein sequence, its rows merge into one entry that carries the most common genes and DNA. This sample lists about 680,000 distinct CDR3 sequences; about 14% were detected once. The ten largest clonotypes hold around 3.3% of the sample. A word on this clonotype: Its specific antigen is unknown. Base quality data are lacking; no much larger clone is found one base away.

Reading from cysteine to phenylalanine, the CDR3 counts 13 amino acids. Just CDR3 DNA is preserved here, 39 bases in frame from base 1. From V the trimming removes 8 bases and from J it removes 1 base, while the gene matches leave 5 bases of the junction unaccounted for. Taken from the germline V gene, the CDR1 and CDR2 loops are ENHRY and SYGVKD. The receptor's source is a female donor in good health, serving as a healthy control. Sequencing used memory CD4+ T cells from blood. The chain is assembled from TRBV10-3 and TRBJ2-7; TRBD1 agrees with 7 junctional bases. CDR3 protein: CAISRDRSYEQYF. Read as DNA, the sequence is TGTGCCATCTCCCGGGACAGATCCTACGAGCAGTACTTC.